The 4 T cell receptor beta chains listed next were all sequenced from one sample in a study of neurological immune-mediated disorders. TCRdb ran MiXCR on the 5' RACE reads and lists one entry per CDR3 protein. The sample includes 18,000 or so distinct CDR3 sequences, about 10% of them seen just once. Sequences were obtained from CD8+ T cells from blood. Receptors originate from a woman aged 45-65 years in good health.

This clonotype has a count of ten or more. This sequence joins TRBV27 and TRBJ1-3; D is unresolved. The CDR3 consists of 13 residues. The V end lost 6 bases, the J end lost 4 bases, and 10 bases lay between the germline ends. Germline-derived CDR1 and CDR2 are MNHEY and SMNVEV (reference sequence). The DNA for the CDR3 is TGTGCCAGCAGACCTACCCAGGGAAACACCATATATTTT. Translating gives CASRPTQGNTIYF.

In this sample, this clonotype turned up many times. The J gene is TRBJ2-7, the V gene TRBV7-8, with 9 bases fitting TRBD2. With V trimmed by 1 base and J by 4 bases, 5 bases remained unmatched. The germline gives CDR1 SGHVS, CDR2 FQNEAQ. This CDR3 comprises 15 residues. CDR3: CASSLEGTSGYEQYF. DNA for the CDR3: TGTGCCAGCAGCTTAGAGGGAACTAGCGGGTACGAGCAGTACTTC.

This clonotype was seen ten or more times. The chain carries TRBV29-1 and TRBJ2-5; D is perhaps TRBD2 (5 bases). Germline V gene lookup returns CDR1 SQVTM and CDR2 ANQGSEA. The CDR3 runs to 15 residues. V was cut by 1 base and J by 2 bases, with 14 bases left in between. CDR3 residues: CSVEAPGIKQETQYF. The CDR3 DNA is TGCAGCGTTGAAGCCCCCGGGATAAAACAAGAGACCCAGTACTTC.

This clonotype has ten or more counts. The chain employs TRBV5-1 and TRBJ1-6; unclear D gene. Trimming took 4 bases from V and 10 from J, leaving 15 bases between them. The germline V gene encodes CDR1 SGHRS and CDR2 YFSETQ. The CDR3 is 14 amino acids. The DNA of the CDR3 is TGCGCCAGCAGCCTGCAACGGGAGGGATCACCCCTCCACTTT. Protein sequence: CASSLQREGSPLHF.